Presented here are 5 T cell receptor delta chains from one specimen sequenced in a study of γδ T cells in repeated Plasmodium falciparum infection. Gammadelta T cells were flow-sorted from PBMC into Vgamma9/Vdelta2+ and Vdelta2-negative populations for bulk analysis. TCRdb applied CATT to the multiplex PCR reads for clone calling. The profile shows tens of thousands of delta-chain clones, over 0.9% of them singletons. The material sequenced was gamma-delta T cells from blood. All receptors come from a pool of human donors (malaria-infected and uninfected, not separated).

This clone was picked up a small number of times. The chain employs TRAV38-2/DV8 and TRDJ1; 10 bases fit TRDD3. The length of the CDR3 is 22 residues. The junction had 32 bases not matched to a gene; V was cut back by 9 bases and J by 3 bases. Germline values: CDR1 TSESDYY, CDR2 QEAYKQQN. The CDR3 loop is CASLLETHYGGIRVGGPDKLIF. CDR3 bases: TGTGCTTCCCTCCTAGAAACACATTACGGGGGGATACGCGTAGGGGGTCCCGATAAACTCATCTTT.

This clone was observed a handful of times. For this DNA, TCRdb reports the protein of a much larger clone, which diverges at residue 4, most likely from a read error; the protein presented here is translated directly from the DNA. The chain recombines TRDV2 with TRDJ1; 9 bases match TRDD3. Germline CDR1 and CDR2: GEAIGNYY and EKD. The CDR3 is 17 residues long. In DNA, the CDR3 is TGTGCCTGTAACACTCTGAGTACTGGGGGAGAAACCGATAAACTCATCTTT. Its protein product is CACNTLSTGGETDKLIF.

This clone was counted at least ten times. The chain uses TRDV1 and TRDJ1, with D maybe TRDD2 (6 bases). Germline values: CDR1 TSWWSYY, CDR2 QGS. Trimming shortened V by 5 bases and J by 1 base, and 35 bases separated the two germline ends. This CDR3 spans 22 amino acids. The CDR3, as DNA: TGTGCTCTTGGGCCCCAGAAACCCTTCCCCGGCTTTAACTCCTTTCGCACCGATAAACTCATCTTT. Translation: CALGPQKPFPGFNSFRTDKLIF.

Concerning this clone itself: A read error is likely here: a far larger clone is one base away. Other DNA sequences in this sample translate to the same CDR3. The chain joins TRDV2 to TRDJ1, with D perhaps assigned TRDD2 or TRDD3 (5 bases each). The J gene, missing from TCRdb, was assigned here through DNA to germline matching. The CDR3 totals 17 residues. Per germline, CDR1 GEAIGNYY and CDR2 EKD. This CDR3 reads CACDPVLWGTYTDKLIF. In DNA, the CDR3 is TGTGCCTGTGACCCTGTCTTATGGGGAACCTACACTGATAAACTCATCTTT.

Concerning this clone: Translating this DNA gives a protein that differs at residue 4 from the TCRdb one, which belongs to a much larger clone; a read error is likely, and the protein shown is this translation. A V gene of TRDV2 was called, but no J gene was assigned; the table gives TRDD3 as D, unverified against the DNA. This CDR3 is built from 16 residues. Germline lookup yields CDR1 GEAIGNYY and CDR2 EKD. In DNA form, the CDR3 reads TGTGCCTGTGGCACGGGGTCGGCCTGGGACACCCGACAAATGTTTTTC. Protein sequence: CACGTGSAWDTRQMFF.